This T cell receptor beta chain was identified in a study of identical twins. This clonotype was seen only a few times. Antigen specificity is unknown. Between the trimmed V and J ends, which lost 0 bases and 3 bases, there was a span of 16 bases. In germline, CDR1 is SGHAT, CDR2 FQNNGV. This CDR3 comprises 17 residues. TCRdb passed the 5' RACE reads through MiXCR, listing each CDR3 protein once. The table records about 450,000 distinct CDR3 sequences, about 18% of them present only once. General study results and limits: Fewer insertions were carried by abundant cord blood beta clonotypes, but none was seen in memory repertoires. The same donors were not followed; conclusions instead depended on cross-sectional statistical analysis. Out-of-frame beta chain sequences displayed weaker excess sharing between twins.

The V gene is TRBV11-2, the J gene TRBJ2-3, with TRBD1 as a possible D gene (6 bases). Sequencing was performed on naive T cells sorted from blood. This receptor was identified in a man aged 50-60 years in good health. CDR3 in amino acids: CASSLDRGLPPTDTQYF. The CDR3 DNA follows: TGTGCCAGCAGCTTAGACAGGGGATTACCTCCTACAGATACGCAGTATTTT.